A single sample is the source of the 15 T cell receptor beta chains below, sequenced in a study of blood T cell repertoires in COVID-19. TCRdb's table, derived via immunoSEQ multiplex PCR, lists solely in-frame clones and lacks some. The top ten hold about 6.9% of the sample, which has roughly 66,000 clones, roughly 80% seen once. The specimen sequenced was peripheral blood. The receptors derive from a man between 60 and 75 years old with acute or convalescent COVID-19.

The rearrangement uses TRBV20-1 and TRBJ2-7; 9 bases agree with TRBD1. The J segment lost 5 bases and the V segment lost 3 bases, leaving 8 bases of the junction unmatched. CDR3 length equals 14 residues. Germline V gene data show CDR1 as DFQATT and CDR2 as SNEGSKA (reference sequence). CDR3 in DNA: TGCAGTGCTAGTACAGGGACAGGGTTCAACGAGCAGTACTTC. It yields the protein CSASTGTGFNEQYF.

This sequence joins TRBV9 and TRBJ2-3; no reliable D call. The ends were cut back, 4 bases at V and 4 bases at J, with 13 bases in the middle. This CDR3 comprises 14 residues. The V gene's germline CDR1 is SGDLS and CDR2 YYNGEE. The CDR3 region is CASSIRLAADTQYF. The DNA of the CDR3 is TGTGCCAGCAGCATCCGACTCGCAGCAGATACGCAGTATTTT. The whole variable domain, filled in from reference TRBV9 and TRBJ2-3, reads DSGVTQTPKHLITATGQRVTLRCSPRSGDLSVYWYQQSLDQGLQFLIQYYNGEERAKGNILERFSAQQFPDLHSELNLSSLELGDSALYFCASSIRLAADTQYFGPGTRLTVL.

This clone was detected a few times. This chain connects TRBV4-3 to TRBJ2-6, with D tentatively TRBD2 (5 bases). This CDR3 has 16 residues. Germline-derived CDR1 and CDR2 are LGHNA and YSLEER. Trimming took off 0 bases at V and 0 bases at J, with 6 bases between the two ends. CDR3 nucleotides: TGCGCCAGCAGCCAAGATAGCGTCTCTGGGGCCAACGTCCTGACTTTC. Translated, it gives CASSQDSVSGANVLTF.

In this sample, this clone turned up once. The chain has TRBV19 and TRBJ1-4; 10 bases agree with TRBD1. J gave up 5 bases and V 2 bases, and 2 bases lay outside the gene matches. CDR1 is LNHDA and CDR2 is SQIVND in the germline V gene (reference sequence). The CDR3 covers 15 residues. CDR3 amino acids: CASSIWGQGNEKLFF. CDR3 DNA: TGTGCCAGTAGTATATGGGGACAGGGGAATGAAAAACTGTTTTTT.

The gene calls are TRBV2 and TRBJ1-2, with a weak D call TRBD1 (5 bases). The V end was cut by 5 bases, the J end by 4 bases, with 11 bases between. CDR3 size: 13 residues. From germline, CDR1 is SNHLY and CDR2 FYNNEI. CDR3 in amino acids: CASSLGQTYGYTF. The CDR3 nucleotides read TGTGCCAGCAGTCTGGGGCAGACCTATGGCTACACCTTC.

The chain combines TRBV15 with TRBJ2-5; TRBD1 agrees at 8 bases. The V and J ends lost 8 bases and 1 base, in that order; junction bases with no gene match: 3. This CDR3 has 13 amino acids. CDR1 LNHNV and CDR2 YYDKDF come from the germline V gene (reference sequence). The CDR3 bases are TGTGCCACCGGACAGGGACCCCAAGAGACCCAGTACTTC. Translating it yields CATGQGPQETQYF. The full variable domain, completed using reference TRBV15 and TRBJ2-5, is DAMVIQNPRYQVTQFGKPVTLSCSQTLNHNVMYWYQQKSSQAPKLLFHYYDKDFNNEADTPDNFQSRRPNTSFCFLDIRSPGLGDTAMYLCATGQGPQETQYFGPGTRLLVL.

The CDR3 reads CASSLVAGRETQYF. The CDR3 nucleotides read TGCGCCAGCAGCTTAGTAGCGGGCCGAGAGACCCAGTACTTC. The chain combines TRBV5-1 with TRBJ2-5; 7 bases match TRBD2. The CDR3 has 14 amino acids. From germline, CDR1 is SGHRS and CDR2 YFSETQ. The V and J ends lost 2 bases and 4 bases, in that order; junction bases with no gene match: 5.

The V gene is TRBV6-2 or TRBV6-3, the J gene TRBJ2-2; TRBD2 matches 10 bases. The length of the CDR3 is 14 residues. Germline assignment: CDR1 MNHEY and CDR2 SVGEGT. The V gene end was trimmed by 5 bases and the J gene end by 6 bases; junction bases not matched to a gene: 3. CDR3 nucleotide sequence: TGTGCCAGCAGTCTAGCGGGGGTCGCCGGGGAGCTGTTTTTT. This translates into CASSLAGVAGELFF.

This sequence joins TRBV18 and TRBJ1-5; 7 positions match TRBD1. CDR1 KGHSH and CDR2 LQKENI come from the germline V gene. This CDR3 spans 14 amino acids. Germline trimming cut 6 bases from V and 8 bases from J; bases unmatched to any gene: 10. CDR3 sequence (DNA): TGTGCCAGCTCCCCTCGACAGGGAAGCGAGCCCCAGCATTTT. Encoded protein: CASSPRQGSEPQHF.

This clone came up a few times. J is TRBJ2-2 and V is TRBV12-5, with a tentative D call TRBD1 (6 bases). Germline CDR1 reads LGHNT; CDR2 reads FRNRAP. V was trimmed by 5 bases and J by 5 bases, leaving 15 bases between them. The CDR3 length is 15 residues. The CDR3 DNA sequence: TGTGCTAGTGGTAAGACAGGACTGATGACCGGGGAGCTGTTTTTT. Translated, it gives CASGKTGLMTGELFF.

The chain combines TRBV9 with TRBJ1-5; D unresolved. The length of the CDR3 is 15 residues. Trimming removed 0 bases at V and 2 bases at J, with 9 bases between. From germline, CDR1 is SGDLS and CDR2 YYNGEE. The DNA for the CDR3 is TGTGCCAGCAGCGTAGCGACAACTCGCAATCAGCCCCAGCATTTT. Its protein product is CASSVATTRNQPQHF.

The chain joins TRBV11-2 to TRBJ2-5; TRBD2 agrees at 8 bases. Germline CDR1 reads SGHAT; CDR2 reads FQNNGV. The CDR3 totals 16 residues. The V and J ends lost 5 bases and 0 bases, in that order; junction bases with no gene match: 8. CDR3 in amino acids: CASSIGAGGHQETQYF. The CDR3 bases are TGTGCCAGCAGCATAGGGGCGGGGGGCCACCAAGAGACCCAGTACTTC.

V gene TRBV7-9 combines with J gene TRBJ1-4, with TRBD1 as a possible D gene (5 bases). Trimming removed 3 bases from V and 7 bases from J, with 12 bases in between. The germline gives CDR1 SEHNR, CDR2 FQNEAQ (reference sequence). CDR3 length: 14 amino acids. This chain's CDR3 is CASSLNRPLEKLFF. Here the CDR3 DNA reads TGTGCCAGCAGCTTGAACAGGCCACTTGAAAAACTGTTTTTT. Filled out from reference TRBV7-9 and TRBJ1-4, the complete variable domain reads DTGVSQNPRHKITKRGQNVTFRCDPISEHNRLYWYRQTLGQGPEFLTYFQNEAQLEKSRLLSDRFSAERPKGSFSTLEIQRTEQGDSAMYLCASSLNRPLEKLFFGSGTQLSVL.

This rearrangement joins TRBV19 to TRBJ2-5; a weak D match, TRBD2 (6 bases). CDR1 and CDR2 (germline): LNHDA, SQIVND (reference sequence). The CDR3 extends over 15 amino acids. The V and J ends lost 4 bases and 2 bases respectively, with 14 bases between them. The CDR3 reads CASSTSLGGQETQYF. CDR3 nucleotide sequence: TGTGCCAGTAGTACGAGCTTAGGAGGGCAAGAGACCCAGTACTTC.

This chain uses TRBV11-2 with TRBJ1-2; weak D call: TRBD1 (6 bases). Germline V gives CDR1 SGHAT, CDR2 FQNNGV. V lost 5 bases to trimming and J lost 4 bases, with 14 bases between them. There are 14 residues in the CDR3. CDR3 sequence: CASSRTDQVYGYTF. The CDR3 coding sequence is TGTGCCAGCAGCCGGACAGATCAGGTCTATGGCTACACCTTC.